The 16 T cell receptor beta chains reported below all come from one sample, sequenced in a study of shared clonotypes between healthy human individuals. TCRdb keeps only in-frame clones here, not all; method: immunoSEQ multiplex PCR. Seen here are a few hundred thousand clones, around 74% observed once, and the top ten hold 10%. The specimen sequenced was memory CD4+ T cells sorted from blood. Indicated subset: CD45RA-negative fraction. The receptors were sampled from a man aged 25 to 40 in good health.

This clone was seen more than once but under ten times. At one boundary the junction diverges from the germline segment, which might be a read error. The CDR3 nucleotides read TGTGCTAGCAGCCAAATACAGGGGGCCGGGGAGCTGTTTTTT. Its protein is CASSQIQGAGELFF. The chain joins TRBV7-7 to TRBJ2-2, with 8 bases fitting TRBD1. Germline V gene sequence: CDR1 SSHAT, CDR2 FNYEAQ (reference sequence). The CDR3 sequence is 14 residues long. Using reference TRBV7-7 and TRBJ2-2 for the parts outside the CDR3, the full variable domain is GAGVSQSPRYKVTKRGQDVTLRCDPISSHATLYWYQQALGQGPEFLTYFNYEAQPDKSGLPSDRFSAERPEGSISTLTIQRTEQRDSAMYRCASSQIQGAGELFFGEGSRLTVL.

This clone was recorded only once. With a much larger clone just one base away, this may be a read error. The CDR3 reads CASSLRNTEAFF. CDR3 bases: TGTGCCAGCAGCTTGCGGAACACTGAAGCTTTCTTT. The chain carries TRBV5-4 and TRBJ1-1; D is undetermined. Trimming removed 1 base from V and 1 base from J, with 2 bases in between. Germline CDR1 reads SGHNT; CDR2 reads YYREEE (reference sequence). The CDR3 covers 12 residues.

This clone was found once. The chain couples TRBV4-1 to TRBJ2-6; D remains ambiguous. The CDR3 has 18 residues. The V end was cut by 4 bases, the J end by 5 bases, with 21 bases between. Per the germline V gene, CDR1 is MGHRA and CDR2 is YSYEKL. CDR3 nucleotide sequence: TGCGCCAGCAGCCGAAAATCCGAACCACAAAGTCGGGCCAACGTCCTGACTTTC. Its translation: CASSRKSEPQSRANVLTF.

V is TRBV5-4 and J is TRBJ2-7; the match to TRBD1 covers 8 bases. CDR1 SGHNT and CDR2 YYREEE come from the germline V gene (reference sequence). The CDR3 extends over 14 amino acids. V lost 8 bases and J lost 5; bases outside the gene matches: 12. CDR3 in DNA: TGTGCCAGTACGAAGGACCCACAGGGGGACGAGCAGTACTTC. Amino acid sequence: CASTKDPQGDEQYF.

This chain connects TRBV15 to TRBJ1-5; D perhaps matches TRBD1 (5 bases). With 4 bases removed from V and 1 base from J, the gap between germline ends came to 11 bases. Germline CDR1 is LNHNV and CDR2 is YYDKDF (reference sequence). This CDR3 contains 15 residues. CDR3 bases: TGTGCCACCAGCACCGACAGACCCAGCAATCAGCCCCAGCATTTT. Protein: CATSTDRPSNQPQHF.

As to this clone: The junction departs from germline at one end; a sequencing error may be responsible. The V gene is TRBV2, the J gene TRBJ1-4; D is uncertain. Germline V lookup: CDR1 SNHLY, CDR2 FYNNEI. This CDR3 region has 12 residues. Here the CDR3 reads CASGVVGLPTNF. CDR3 DNA sequence: TGTGCCAGCGGGGTGGTGGGCCTCCCGACCAATTTT.

This clone has ten or more counts. This chain joins TRBV12-2 and TRBJ1-2; TRBD1, as called in the table, went unchecked against the DNA. TRBV12-2 is an annotated pseudogene. The CDR3 is 15 amino acids. The CDR3 protein is CASRCRDRRYYGYTF. CDR3 bases: TGTGCAAGTCGCTGCCGGGACAGGAGATACTATGGCTACACCTTC.

This clone came up once. This rearrangement joins TRBV2 to TRBJ2-1; 11 nucleotides line up with TRBD2. The germline CDR1 and CDR2 sequences are SNHLY and FYNNEI. This CDR3 contains 15 residues. V dropped 7 bases and J dropped 9; count of bases not matched to a gene: 11. The CDR3 spells CASTAMTSGNGEQFF. The CDR3 DNA reads as TGTGCCAGCACCGCCATGACTAGCGGGAACGGTGAGCAGTTCTTC.

This clone was seen just once. The chain carries TRBV19 and TRBJ2-7, with 9 bases that match TRBD2. The length of the CDR3 is 13 residues. V trimming: 6 bases; J trimming: 6 bases; junction bases outside the gene matches: 6. In germline, CDR1 is LNHDA, CDR2 SQIVND (reference sequence). CDR3 bases: TGTGCCAGTAGGCTAGCGGGATCGAGCGAGCAGTACTTC. Protein product: CASRLAGSSEQYF.

This clone was found a few times. V and J are TRBV5-1 and TRBJ2-7, with unresolved D. Germline V lookup: CDR1 SGHRS, CDR2 YFSETQ. This CDR3 region has 13 residues. Trimming stripped 1 base from V and 1 base from J, with 6 bases between. The CDR3 region is CASSLPVSYEQYF. In DNA, the CDR3 is TGCGCCAGCAGCTTGCCGGTGTCCTACGAGCAGTACTTC.

J is TRBJ2-3 and V is TRBV29-1; D remains unclear. Germline CDR1 is SQVTM and CDR2 is ANQGSEA. Trimming removed 6 bases from V and 6 bases from J, with 10 bases in between. This CDR3 is 11 amino acids long. The CDR3: CSVNPSDTQYF. In DNA, the CDR3 is TGCAGCGTGAACCCGTCCGATACGCAGTATTTT.

The chain has TRBV2 and TRBJ1-4, with 7 positions matching TRBD1. This CDR3 comprises 12 residues. The J segment lost 7 bases and the V segment lost 4 bases, leaving 0 bases of the junction unmatched. CDR1 SNHLY and CDR2 FYNNEI come from the germline V gene. Written as DNA, the CDR3 is TGTGCCAGCAGTGGACAGGGTGAAAAACTGTTTTTT. This gives the protein CASSGQGEKLFF.

The chain joins TRBV5-6 to TRBJ2-5; TRBD2 might be the D (6 bases). Germline loops: CDR1 SGHDT, CDR2 YYEEEE. The CDR3 runs to 16 residues. V was cut by 6 bases and J by 1 base, with 19 bases left in between. The CDR3, as DNA: TGTGCCAGCACCCCTTGGGGGGTACAACTCCAAGAGACCCAGTACTTC. This gives the protein CASTPWGVQLQETQYF.

V usage is TRBV7-9 and J usage is TRBJ1-1, with 7 bases lining up with TRBD1. The CDR3 runs 14 residues. Germline V gene sequence: CDR1 SEHNR, CDR2 FQNEAQ (reference sequence). J was trimmed by 5 bases and V by 4 bases; bases with no gene match: 7. CDR3: CASSSTGIGTEAFF. CDR3 nucleotide sequence: TGTGCCAGCAGCTCGACAGGGATAGGGACTGAAGCTTTCTTT. Supplemented by reference TRBV7-9 and TRBJ1-1, the full variable domain reads DTGVSQNPRHKITKRGQNVTFRCDPISEHNRLYWYRQTLGQGPEFLTYFQNEAQLEKSRLLSDRFSAERPKGSFSTLEIQRTEQGDSAMYLCASSSTGIGTEAFFGQGTRLTVV.

The chain links TRBV2 to TRBJ2-1; D unresolved. The CDR3 is made up of 15 amino acids. The V gene's germline CDR1 is SNHLY and CDR2 FYNNEI. V lost 3 bases and J lost 2, with 11 bases in between. CDR3 loop: CASSEGQTTYNEQFF. CDR3 DNA: TGTGCCAGCAGTGAGGGTCAGACAACCTACAATGAGCAGTTCTTC.

This clone was observed a few times. This chain connects TRBV30 to TRBJ1-5; TRBD1 might be the D (6 bases). CDR3 length: 14 residues. The V and J ends lost 4 bases and 10 bases respectively, with 20 bases between them. The germline CDR1 and CDR2 sequences are GTSNPN and SVGIG (reference sequence). CDR3 sequence: CAWTTGQLFGPQHF. CDR3 DNA sequence: TGTGCCTGGACCACCGGACAGCTATTTGGTCCCCAGCATTTT. Together with reference TRBV30 and TRBJ1-5, the CDR3 gives the full variable domain: SQTIHQWPATLVQPVGSPLSLECTVEGTSNPNLYWYRQAAGRGLQLLFYSVGIGQISSEVPQNLSASRPQDRQFILSSKKLLLSDSGFYLCAWTTGQLFGPQHFGDGTRLSIL.